This T cell receptor beta chain was identified during a study of spatial heterogeneity in lung cancer. Study-wide findings and caveats: Tumor mutation count correlated with how many alpha and beta TCRs expanded intratumorally.

All TCR cDNA molecules were individually tagged with a unique molecular identifier. TCRdb reanalysed the 5' RACE reads using MiXCR and keeps one entry per CDR3 protein. This sample yields approximately 17,000 distinct CDR3 sequences, of which around 8% are seen a single time; about 23% belongs to the top ten. V was clipped by 5 bases and J by 5 bases; unmatched bases: 7. CDR1 is SEHNR, CDR2 FQNEAQ, per germline (reference sequence). This CDR3 has 14 residues. In its sample, this clonotype is medium-sized (0.01 to 0.1%). Its specificity is unknown. Time point in this sample: sample taken at primary tumor resection.

The J gene is TRBJ2-3, the V gene TRBV7-9; 7 bases align to TRBD1. The clonotype was recovered from a male donor with early-stage non-small cell lung cancer. The sample here was lung tumor tissue, taken at surgery. The CDR3 loop reads CASSPRQGQDTQYF. In nucleotides, the CDR3 is TGTGCCAGCAGCCCCAGACAGGGCCAAGATACGCAGTATTTT.